This entry is about one T cell receptor beta chain. Its target is not known. The sample is drawn from a study of cytomegalovirus exposure and HLA in healthy donors. This PCR relied on a set of 60 Vbeta primers and 13 Jbeta primers. TCRdb keeps only in-frame clones here, not all; method: immunoSEQ multiplex PCR. The data show 90,000 to 140,000 clones, with nearly 85% seen just once and about 5.9% held by the top ten. The CDR3 sequence is 15 residues long. V dropped 5 bases and J dropped 3; count of bases not matched to a gene: 4. Germline V gene data show CDR1 as MNHEY and CDR2 as SVGAGI. Broader study findings: TCR beta V- and J-gene trimming was later associated with a missense DCLRE1C variant. Among the CMV-associated chains, three were confirmed in vitro as specific for CMV antigens.

Among the donors, all were healthy bone marrow donors. V gene TRBV6-5 combines with J gene TRBJ1-4; TRBD1 aligns across 9 bases. Sequenced: PBMCs. This clonotype was obtained from a young man in good health and CMV-seronegative. CDR3 in amino acids: CASSRRTGANEKLFF. In DNA form, the CDR3 reads TGTGCCAGCAGTCGGCGGACAGGGGCTAATGAAAAACTGTTTTTT.